The rows below give T cell receptor beta chains drawn from one sample of a study of T cell repertoires in cytomegalovirus infection. Their cognate antigens are unknown. MiXCR, applied by TCRdb to the reads, yields one record per CDR3 protein. The sample yields 200,000 or so distinct CDR3 sequences, around two fifths seen once. The sequences come from CD8+ T cells from cultured PBMCs, collected from culture after CMV antigen stimulation. These receptors were taken from a human donor in good health (CMV status not recorded). Some clones in this sample may be carry-over from other donors' samples. CDR3s include the opening cysteine and the closing phenylalanine or tryptophan. The D gene is left open where the match is weak. Part of the rows lack a size; the others show once, few, many or a class for expanded clones.

v_call,d_call,j_call,clone_size,cdr3_nt,cdr3_aa
TRBV5-4,NA,TRBJ1-2,few,TGTGCCAGCAGCACGGACACCCATCAGGAGGACACCTTC,CASSTDTHQEDTF
TRBV7-4,TRBD1,TRBJ1-1,NA,TGTGCCAGCAGCGCTGACAGGGGAGCTTTCTTT,CASSADRGAFF
TRBV10-2,TRBD1,TRBJ1-3,NA,TGCGCCAGCAGACCCAGAGGGGGCTTCGGAAACACCATATATTTT,CASRPRGGFGNTIYF
TRBV19,TRBD1,TRBJ2-7,NA,TGTGCCAGTAGCTCCGGGACAGGGGAAATTTACGAGCAGTACTTC,CASSSGTGEIYEQYF
TRBV14,NA,TRBJ1-1,NA,TGTGCCAGCAGCCAAGTTTCCGACGGTAACACTGAAGCTTTCTTT,CASSQVSDGNTEAFF
TRBV20-1,NA,TRBJ2-7,NA,TGCAGTGCTGTGAGTGATCCCTACGAGCAGTACTTC,CSAVSDPYEQYF
TRBV12-3/TRBV12-4,TRBD2,TRBJ2-5,few,TGTGCCAGCAGTTGGAGCGGGAGGGCCCTGGGAAAGACCCAGTACTTC,CASSWSGRALGKTQYF
TRBV20-1,NA,TRBJ1-3,NA,TGCAGTGCTAGAGACGGCGTAGGACGCGAACTTTCTGGAAACACCATATATTTT,CSARDGVGRELSGNTIYF
TRBV25-1,TRBD1,TRBJ1-2,few,TGTGCCAGCAGTGGCGGGACAGGGCTGACTAACTATGGCTACACCTTC,CASSGGTGLTNYGYTF
TRBV7-2,TRBD1,TRBJ1-5,many,TGTGCCAGCAGCTTAGTGCCCGGGACAGGGTGGCCTCAGCCCCAGCATTTT,CASSLVPGTGWPQPQHF
TRBV11-2,NA,TRBJ2-5,NA,TGTGCCAGCAGCTACCGGGACCCAATTCGCCAAGAGACCCAGTACTTC,CASSYRDPIRQETQYF
TRBV27,TRBD1,TRBJ2-7,few,TGTGCCAGCAGTTTATCTGGGACAGGACTCACCTACGAGCAGTACTTC,CASSLSGTGLTYEQYF
TRBV29-1,TRBD1,TRBJ1-6,NA,TGCAGCGCCGACAGGGAAAATTCACCCCTCCACTTT,CSADRENSPLHF
TRBV14,TRBD1,TRBJ1-3,NA,TGTGCCAGCAGCCCCTCCTCACGGACAGGGTACGGAAACACCATATATTTT,CASSPSSRTGYGNTIYF
TRBV6-5,NA,TRBJ1-2,NA,TGTGCCAGCAGTGGAGAGAATTATGGCTACACCTTC,CASSGENYGYTF
TRBV11-2,NA,TRBJ1-1,NA,TGTGCCAGCAGCTTAGCGTACTCTCGGACTGGGGAGGACACTGAAGCTTTCTTT,CASSLAYSRTGEDTEAFF
TRBV7-9,TRBD1,TRBJ2-7,many,TGTGCCAGCAGCCCACAAAGCAGACAGGGGGCGTACGAGCAGTACTTC,CASSPQSRQGAYEQYF
TRBV6-2/TRBV6-3,TRBD1,TRBJ2-7,few,TGTGCCAGCAGTTACCGGGACAGGAACCACGAGCAGTACTTC,CASSYRDRNHEQYF
TRBV6-1,NA,TRBJ2-1,NA,TGTGCCAGCAGTCCAGGACTGGGCTCCTACAATGAGCAGTTCTTC,CASSPGLGSYNEQFF
TRBV7-9,NA,TRBJ2-7,few,TGTGCCAGCAGCCCCGGAGGTGCAGCCTACGAGCAGTACTTC,CASSPGGAAYEQYF
TRBV7-6,NA,TRBJ1-1,NA,TGTGCCAGCAGCTTAGAAGGGGGGCCCACTCGTGAAGCTTTCTTT,CASSLEGGPTREAFF
TRBV14,NA,TRBJ2-1,NA,TGTGCCAGCAGCCGGCGGCCGATTCGAGCACAATTCTTC,CASSRRPIRAQFF
TRBV5-1,NA,TRBJ2-7,NA,TGCGCCAGCAGCTCCTCCGGACAGACCTACGAGCAGTACTTC,CASSSSGQTYEQYF
TRBV5-1,TRBD2,TRBJ2-7,NA,TGCGCCAGCAGCCATAGCGGGAGTGGGGCCTACGAGCAGTACTTC,CASSHSGSGAYEQYF
TRBV7-9,TRBD2,TRBJ2-2,NA,TGTGCCAGCAGCAAGGGACTAGCGGGACCCCGGGGAACCGGGGAGCTGTTTTTT,CASSKGLAGPRGTGELFF
TRBV7-6,NA,TRBJ1-5,few,TGTGCCAGCAGCTTAGACGGCACCTATCAGCCCCAGCATTTT,CASSLDGTYQPQHF
TRBV27,NA,TRBJ2-3,NA,TGTGCCAGCACGACTCCGGGGCTCACAGATACGCAGTATTTT,CASTTPGLTDTQYF
TRBV10-3,NA,TRBJ1-2,NA,TGTGCCATCAGTGACAGGGGCGACTATGGCTACACCTTC,CAISDRGDYGYTF
TRBV5-6,NA,TRBJ1-1,NA,TGTGCAAGCAGCCCGCCCCTTCTGAAAACTGAAGCTTTCTTT,CASSPPLLKTEAFF
TRBV5-1,NA,TRBJ1-2,once,TGCGCCAGCAGCCAAGGGGTGAAGGGCTATGGCTACACCTTC,CASSQGVKGYGYTF
TRBV5-4,TRBD2,TRBJ2-1,NA,TGTGCCAGCAGCTTGGCTCACGTGAAGTGGAGCGGGAGCTCCTACAATGAGCAGTTCTTC,CASSLAHVKWSGSSYNEQFF
TRBV4-1,NA,TRBJ2-1,few,TGCGCCAGCAGCCAAGGTGGCGGGCGCTCCTACAATGAGCAGTTCTTC,CASSQGGGRSYNEQFF
TRBV7-9,NA,TRBJ2-1,few,TGTGCCAGCAGCTCCTATGGGCCGAACCCGGATGAGCAGTTCTTC,CASSSYGPNPDEQFF
TRBV7-9,TRBD1,TRBJ2-6,many,TGTGCCAGCATTGGGACAGGGTCGGGCTCTGGGGCCAACGTCCTGACTTTC,CASIGTGSGSGANVLTF
TRBV7-8,TRBD2,TRBJ2-1,NA,TGTGCCAGCAGCTTACTCGGGAGGTCCCCCTACAATGAGCAGTTCTTC,CASSLLGRSPYNEQFF
TRBV7-9,TRBD1,TRBJ2-5,few,TGTGCCAGCAGCTTAAGACAGGGGGAATCACAATCGGAGACCCAGTACTTC,CASSLRQGESQSETQYF
TRBV7-6,TRBD1,TRBJ2-7,NA,TGTGCCAGCAGCTTAGGGAGCCGACAGGGTGGCGAGCAGTACTTC,CASSLGSRQGGEQYF
TRBV7-9,NA,TRBJ1-2,many,TGTGCCAGCAGCTTACCAGGAGCTAACTATGGCTACACCTTC,CASSLPGANYGYTF
TRBV25-1,NA,TRBJ2-2,few,TGTGCCAGCAGTAGGGCAGGGGAACTGAACACCGGGGAGCTGTTTTTT,CASSRAGELNTGELFF
TRBV20-1,NA,TRBJ1-5,NA,TGCAGTGCCCGGGACTGGGCTGAGCCCCAGCATTTT,CSARDWAEPQHF
TRBV7-3,NA,TRBJ1-3,many,TGTGCCAGCAGCTTATCTGGGCCGGAACTACTCTCTGGAAACACCATATATTTT,CASSLSGPELLSGNTIYF